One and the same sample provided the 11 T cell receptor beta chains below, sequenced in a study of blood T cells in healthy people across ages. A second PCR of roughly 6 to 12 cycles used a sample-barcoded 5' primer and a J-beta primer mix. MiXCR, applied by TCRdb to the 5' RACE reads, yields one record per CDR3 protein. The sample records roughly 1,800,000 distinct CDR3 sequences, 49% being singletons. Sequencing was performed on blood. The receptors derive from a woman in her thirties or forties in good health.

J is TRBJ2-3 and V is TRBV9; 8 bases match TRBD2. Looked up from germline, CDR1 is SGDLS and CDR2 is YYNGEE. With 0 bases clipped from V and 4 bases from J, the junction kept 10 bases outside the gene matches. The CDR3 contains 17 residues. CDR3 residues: CASSVVSGGRGPDTQYF. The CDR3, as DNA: TGTGCCAGCAGCGTAGTGAGCGGGGGAAGGGGCCCAGATACGCAGTATTTT.

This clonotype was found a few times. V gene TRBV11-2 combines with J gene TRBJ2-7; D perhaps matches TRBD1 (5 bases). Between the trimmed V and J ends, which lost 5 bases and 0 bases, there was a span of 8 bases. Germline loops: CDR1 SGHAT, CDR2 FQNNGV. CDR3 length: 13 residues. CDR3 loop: CASSRTISYEQYF. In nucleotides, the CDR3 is TGTGCCAGCAGCCGGACAATCTCCTACGAGCAGTACTTC.

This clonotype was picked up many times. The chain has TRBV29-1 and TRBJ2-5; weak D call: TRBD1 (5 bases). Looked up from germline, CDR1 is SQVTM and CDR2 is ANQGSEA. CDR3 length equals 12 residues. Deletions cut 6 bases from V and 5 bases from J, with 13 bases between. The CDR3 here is CSVGQGMETQYF. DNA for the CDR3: TGCAGCGTAGGTCAGGGAATGGAGACCCAGTACTTC.

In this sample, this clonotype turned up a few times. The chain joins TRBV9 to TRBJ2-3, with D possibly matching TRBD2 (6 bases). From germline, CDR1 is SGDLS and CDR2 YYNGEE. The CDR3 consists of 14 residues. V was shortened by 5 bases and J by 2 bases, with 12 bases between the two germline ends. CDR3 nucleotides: TGTGCCAGCAGGGGGGGTGAGGACACAGATACGCAGTATTTT. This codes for CASRGGEDTDTQYF.

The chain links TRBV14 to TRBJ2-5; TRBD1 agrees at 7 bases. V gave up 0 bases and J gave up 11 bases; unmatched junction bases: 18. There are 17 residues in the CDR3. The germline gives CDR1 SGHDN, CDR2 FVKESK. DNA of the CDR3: TGTGCCAGCAGCCAAGATCCTCGACAGGGTTACTACAATGAGCAGTACTTC. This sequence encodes CASSQDPRQGYYNEQYF.

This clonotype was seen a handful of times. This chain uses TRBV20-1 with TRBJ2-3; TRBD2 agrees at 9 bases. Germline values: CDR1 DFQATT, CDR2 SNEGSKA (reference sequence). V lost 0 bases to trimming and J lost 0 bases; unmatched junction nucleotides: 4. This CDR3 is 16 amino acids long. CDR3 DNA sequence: TGCAGTGCTAGAGAAGCGGGGGGTTCTAGCACAGATACGCAGTATTTT. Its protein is CSAREAGGSSTDTQYF.

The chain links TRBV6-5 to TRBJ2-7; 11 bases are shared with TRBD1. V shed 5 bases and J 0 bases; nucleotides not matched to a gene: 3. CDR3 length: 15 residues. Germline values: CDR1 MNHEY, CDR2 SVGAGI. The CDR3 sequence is CASSGDRGISYEQYF. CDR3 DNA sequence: TGTGCCAGCAGTGGGGACAGGGGGATCTCCTACGAGCAGTACTTC.

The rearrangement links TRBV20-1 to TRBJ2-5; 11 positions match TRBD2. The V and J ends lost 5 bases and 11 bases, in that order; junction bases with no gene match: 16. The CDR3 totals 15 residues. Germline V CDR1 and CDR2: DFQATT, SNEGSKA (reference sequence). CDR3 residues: CSARVLAGAGDEQYF. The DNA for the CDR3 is TGCAGTGCTCGTGTACTAGCGGGGGCGGGGGATGAGCAGTACTTC.

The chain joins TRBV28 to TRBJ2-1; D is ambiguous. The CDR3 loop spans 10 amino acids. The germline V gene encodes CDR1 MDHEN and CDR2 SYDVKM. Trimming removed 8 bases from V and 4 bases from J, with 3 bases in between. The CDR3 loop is CASQYNEQFF. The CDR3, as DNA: TGTGCCAGCCAGTACAATGAGCAGTTCTTC.

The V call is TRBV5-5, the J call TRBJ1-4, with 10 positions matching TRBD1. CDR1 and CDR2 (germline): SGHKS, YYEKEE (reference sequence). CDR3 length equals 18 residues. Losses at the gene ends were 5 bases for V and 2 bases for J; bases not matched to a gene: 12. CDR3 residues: CASRSRTGGGTTNEKLFF. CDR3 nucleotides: TGTGCCAGCAGAAGCCGGACAGGGGGAGGGACTACTAATGAAAAACTGTTTTTT.

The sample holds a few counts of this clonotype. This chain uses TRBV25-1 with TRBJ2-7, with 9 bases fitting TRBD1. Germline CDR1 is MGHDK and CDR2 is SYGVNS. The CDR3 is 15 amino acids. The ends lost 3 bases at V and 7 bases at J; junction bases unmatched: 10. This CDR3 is CASSELTGGLGEQYF. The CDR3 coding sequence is TGTGCCAGCAGTGAGTTGACAGGGGGATTAGGGGAGCAGTACTTC.